This T cell receptor (beta chain) is from a study of cytomegalovirus exposure and HLA in healthy donors. Study-wide results and caveats: From TCR beta sequences, most subjects' HLA-A and HLA-B alleles were reportedly predicted accurately. Being indistinguishable, some V segments were excluded, TRBV6-2 and TRBV6-3 among them. CMV antigen specificity of a few CMV-associated chains was confirmed in vitro. In an earlier analysis, most TCR beta V segments were productive about 87% or about 30% of the time.

Vbeta (60) and Jbeta (13) primers were used in the PCR. Sequenced by immunoSEQ multiplex PCR; TCRdb stores in-frame clones only, minus some. The data show under 200,000 clones, around 75% seen once. The CDR3 consists of 12 residues. CDR1 MNHNS and CDR2 SASEGT come from the germline V gene. V dropped 6 bases and J dropped 1 base, with 5 bases sitting between them. This clone was seen just once. Its antigen remains unknown. The TCR was taken from a human donor in good health. Sequences were obtained from PBMCs. The genes are TRBV6-1 and TRBJ2-3, with a weak D call TRBD1 (5 bases). DNA of the CDR3: TGTGCCAGCAGGACAGGCACAGATACGCAGTATTTT. Translation: CASRTGTDTQYF.